This is a list of T cell receptor beta chains from one sample in a study of T cells in Graves' hyperthyroidism and ophthalmopathy. TCRdb reanalysed the multiplex PCR reads using MiXCR and keeps one entry per CDR3 protein. The table shows approximately 600,000 distinct CDR3 sequences, with roughly 20% occurring only once. The sample was blood. The receptors derive from a man younger than 40 with Graves' ophthalmopathy. CDR3s include the opening cysteine and the closing phenylalanine or tryptophan. A D gene is named only where the DNA matches it firmly. Rows give clone size only sometimes, using once, few, many, or a class for an expanded clone.

V	size	D	J	CDR3	DNA
TRBV5-1	many	.	TRBJ1-4	CASREAPVNEKLFF	TGCGCCAGCCGCGAGGCCCCAGTTAATGAAAAACTGTTTTTT
TRBV7-9	.	.	TRBJ2-2	CASSIPPGQPNTGELFF	TGTGCCAGCAGCATTCCTCCTGGGCAGCCGAACACCGGGGAGCTGTTTTTT
TRBV20-1	.	TRBD2	TRBJ2-2	CSARASGRGVGELFF	TGCAGTGCGAGGGCTAGCGGGAGAGGAGTCGGGGAGCTGTTTTTT
TRBV7-2	many	.	TRBJ2-1	CASSPVDNEQFF	TGTGCCAGCAGCCCTGTTGACAATGAGCAGTTCTTC
TRBV7-2	many	.	TRBJ2-7	CASSLMDITYEQYF	TGTGCCAGCAGCTTAATGGACATAACCTACGAGCAGTACTTC
TRBV28	many	TRBD2	TRBJ2-5	CASSFEEGGGLKETQYF	TGTGCCAGCAGTTTTGAAGAAGGTGGGGGACTAAAAGAGACCCAGTACTTC
TRBV4-2	.	.	TRBJ2-7	CASSQEGYSEQYF	TGTGCCAGCAGCCAAGAGGGCTACTCCGAGCAGTACTTC
TRBV10-3	.	.	TRBJ2-5	CAIKGASGETQYF	TGTGCCATCAAGGGGGCTAGCGGGGAGACCCAGTACTTC
TRBV12-3/TRBV12-4	.	.	TRBJ2-4	CASRPKGFGKNIQCF	TGTGCCAGCAGGCCCAAAGGGTTCGGCAAAAACATTCAGTGCTTC
TRBV7-8	.	.	TRBJ1-3	CASSSSGASGNTIYF	TGTGCCAGCAGCTCCTCAGGGGCTAGTGGAAACACCATATATTTT
TRBV7-2	many	.	TRBJ2-1	CASSFDPLMGEQFF	TGTGCCAGCAGCTTTGACCCATTGATGGGTGAGCAGTTCTTC
TRBV3-1	many	.	TRBJ2-2	CASSRGWASPTGELFF	TGTGCCAGCAGCCGGGGTTGGGCCTCGCCCACCGGGGAGCTGTTTTTT
TRBV14	.	.	TRBJ2-1	CASSQGTAPSNEQFF	TGTGCCAGCAGCCAAGGAACAGCGCCTTCCAATGAGCAGTTCTTC
TRBV2	few	TRBD2	TRBJ2-7	CASSDGTSREQYF	TGTGCCAGCAGTGATGGGACTAGTAGGGAGCAGTACTTC
TRBV5-1	many	TRBD2	TRBJ2-5	CASSLETSGSGETQYF	TGCGCCAGCAGCTTGGAGACTAGCGGGAGTGGTGAGACCCAGTACTTC
TRBV4-1	.	TRBD1	TRBJ1-2	CASRGGGNLYGYTF	TGCGCCAGCAGGGGAGGGGGCAACCTCTATGGCTACACCTTC
TRBV11-2	many	.	TRBJ1-2	CASSLRAGNYGYTF	TGTGCCAGCAGCTTACGGGCAGGAAACTATGGCTACACCTTC
TRBV9	few	.	TRBJ2-2	CASSVDSSTGELFF	TGTGCCAGCAGCGTAGATTCGAGTACCGGGGAGCTGTTTTTT
TRBV5-1	.	.	TRBJ2-1	CASSLAPRTNEQFF	TGCGCCAGCAGCTTGGCACCGCGGACCAATGAGCAGTTCTTC
TRBV5-1	many	.	TRBJ2-4	CASSLEPADGIQYF	TGCGCCAGCAGCTTGGAACCAGCTGATGGCATTCAGTACTTC
TRBV6-1	.	TRBD2	TRBJ2-3	CASSQEMAGADTQYF	TGTGCCAGCAGCCAAGAGATGGCGGGGGCAGATACGCAGTATTTT
TRBV7-2	.	TRBD2	TRBJ2-7	CASSFVAGGSVLEQYF	TGTGCCAGCAGCTTTGTAGCGGGAGGGAGTGTTCTCGAGCAGTACTTC
TRBV20-1	many	TRBD1	TRBJ1-1	CSARDFGGQGIFVNTEAFF	TGCAGTGCTAGAGATTTCGGAGGACAGGGGATCTTTGTGAACACTGAAGCTTTCTTT
TRBV28	many	.	TRBJ1-1	CASSFNRVGEAFF	TGTGCCAGCAGCTTCAACCGAGTCGGTGAAGCTTTCTTT
TRBV5-6	few	.	TRBJ2-1	CASSSPGRLLDEQFF	TGTGCCAGCAGCTCCCCGGGACGCCTTCTGGATGAGCAGTTCTTC